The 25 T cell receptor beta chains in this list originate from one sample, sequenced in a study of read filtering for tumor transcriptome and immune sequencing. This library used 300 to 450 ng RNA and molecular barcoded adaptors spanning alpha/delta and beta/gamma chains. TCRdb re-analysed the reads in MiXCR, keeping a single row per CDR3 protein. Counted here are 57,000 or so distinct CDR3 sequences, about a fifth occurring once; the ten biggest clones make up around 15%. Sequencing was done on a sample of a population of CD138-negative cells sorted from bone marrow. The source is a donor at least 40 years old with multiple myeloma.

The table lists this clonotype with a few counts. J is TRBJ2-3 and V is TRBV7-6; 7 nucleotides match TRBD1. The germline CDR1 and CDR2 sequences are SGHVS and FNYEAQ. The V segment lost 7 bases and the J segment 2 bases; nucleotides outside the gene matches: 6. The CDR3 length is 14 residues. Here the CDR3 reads CASTTGSNTDTQYF. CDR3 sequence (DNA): TGTGCCAGCACGACAGGGTCTAACACAGATACGCAGTATTTT.

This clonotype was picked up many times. The CDR3 nucleotides read TGCGCCAGCAGCTTGGGACTAGCGGGATACAATGAGCAGTTCTTC. Amino acids: CASSLGLAGYNEQFF. The rearrangement links TRBV5-1 to TRBJ2-1; the match to TRBD2 covers 11 bases. This CDR3 contains 15 residues. J gave up 4 bases and V 0 bases, and 0 bases lay outside the gene matches. Germline V gene sequence: CDR1 SGHRS, CDR2 YFSETQ. The whole variable domain, remainder taken from reference TRBV5-1 and TRBJ2-1, is KAGVTQTPRYLIKTRGQQVTLSCSPISGHRSVSWYQQTPGQGLQFLFEYFSETQRNKGNFPGRFSGRQFSNSRSEMNVSTLELGDSALYLCASSLGLAGYNEQFFGPGTRLTVL.

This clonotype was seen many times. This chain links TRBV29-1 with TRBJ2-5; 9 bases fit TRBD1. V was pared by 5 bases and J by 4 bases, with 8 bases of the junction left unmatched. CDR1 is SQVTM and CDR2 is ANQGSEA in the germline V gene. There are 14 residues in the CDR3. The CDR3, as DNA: TGCAGCGTTTTGGTACAGGGGGCTCGAGAGACCCAGTACTTC. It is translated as CSVLVQGARETQYF.

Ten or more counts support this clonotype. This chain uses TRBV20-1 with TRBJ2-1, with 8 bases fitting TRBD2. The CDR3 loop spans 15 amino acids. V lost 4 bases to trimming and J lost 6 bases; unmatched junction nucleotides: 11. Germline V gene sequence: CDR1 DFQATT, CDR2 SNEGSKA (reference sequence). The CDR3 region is CSAKSIAGNGNEQFF. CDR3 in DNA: TGCAGTGCTAAAAGTATAGCGGGAAACGGCAATGAGCAGTTCTTC.

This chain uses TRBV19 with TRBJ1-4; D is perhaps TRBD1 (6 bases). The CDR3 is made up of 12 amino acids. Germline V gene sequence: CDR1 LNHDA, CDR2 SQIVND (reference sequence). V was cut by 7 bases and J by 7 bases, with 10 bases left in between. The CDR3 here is CASKQGGEKLFF. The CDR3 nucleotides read TGTGCCAGTAAACAGGGCGGTGAAAAACTGTTTTTT.

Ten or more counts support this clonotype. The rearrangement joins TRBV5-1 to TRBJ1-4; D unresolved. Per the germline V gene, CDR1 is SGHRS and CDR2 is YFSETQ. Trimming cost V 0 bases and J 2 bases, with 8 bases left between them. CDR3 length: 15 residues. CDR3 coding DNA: TGCGCCAGCAGCTTGGCCGTGGGTACTAATGAAAAACTGTTTTTT. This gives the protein CASSLAVGTNEKLFF. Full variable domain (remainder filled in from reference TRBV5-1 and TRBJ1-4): KAGVTQTPRYLIKTRGQQVTLSCSPISGHRSVSWYQQTPGQGLQFLFEYFSETQRNKGNFPGRFSGRQFSNSRSEMNVSTLELGDSALYLCASSLAVGTNEKLFFGSGTQLSVL.

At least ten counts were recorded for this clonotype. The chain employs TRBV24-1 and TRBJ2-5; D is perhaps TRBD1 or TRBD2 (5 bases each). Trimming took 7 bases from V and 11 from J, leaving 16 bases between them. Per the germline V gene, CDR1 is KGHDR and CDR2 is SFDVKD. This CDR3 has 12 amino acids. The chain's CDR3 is CATSLKEGKQYF. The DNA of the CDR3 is TGTGCCACCAGCCTCAAAGAGGGGAAACAGTACTTC.

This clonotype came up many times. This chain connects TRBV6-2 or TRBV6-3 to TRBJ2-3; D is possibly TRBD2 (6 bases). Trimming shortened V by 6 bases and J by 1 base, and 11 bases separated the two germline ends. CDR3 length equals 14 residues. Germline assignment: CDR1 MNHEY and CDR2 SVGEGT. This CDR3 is CASSPSGGTDTQYF. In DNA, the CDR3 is TGTGCCAGCAGCCCTTCGGGGGGCACAGATACGCAGTATTTT.

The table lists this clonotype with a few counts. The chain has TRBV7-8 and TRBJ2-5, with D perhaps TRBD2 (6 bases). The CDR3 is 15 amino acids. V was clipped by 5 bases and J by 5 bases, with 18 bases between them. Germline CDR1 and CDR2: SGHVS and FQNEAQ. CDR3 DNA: TGTGCCAGCAGCCCCCGGATGGACTACGCGGAGACCCAGTACTTC. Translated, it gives CASSPRMDYAETQYF.

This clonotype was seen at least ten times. The CDR3 sequence is CASGPQRSTEAFF. In DNA form, the CDR3 reads TGTGCTAGTGGCCCTCAGAGGTCCACTGAAGCTTTCTTT. The gene calls are TRBV12-5 and TRBJ1-1, with no clear D. V was cut by 6 bases and J by 4 bases, with 12 bases left in between. The CDR3 has 13 amino acids. The germline CDR1 and CDR2 sequences are LGHNT and FRNRAP.

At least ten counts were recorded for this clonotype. The CDR3: CSGIHNSYEQYF. The CDR3 DNA follows: TGCAGTGGAATTCACAACTCCTACGAGCAGTACTTC. The chain employs TRBV20-1 and TRBJ2-7; D call uncertain. Trimming pared 7 bases from V and 0 bases from J, leaving 10 bases between. CDR1 DFQATT and CDR2 SNEGSKA come from the germline V gene (reference sequence). CDR3 size: 12 residues.

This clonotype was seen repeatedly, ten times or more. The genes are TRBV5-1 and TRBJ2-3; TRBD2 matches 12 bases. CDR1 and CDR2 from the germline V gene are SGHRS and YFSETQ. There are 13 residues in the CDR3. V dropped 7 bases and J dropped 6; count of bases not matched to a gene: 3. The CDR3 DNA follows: TGCGCCAGCGGCGGGACTAGCGGGGATACGCAGTATTTT. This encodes CASGGTSGDTQYF.

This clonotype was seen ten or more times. This chain's CDR3 is CASSTGISEKLFF. The CDR3 DNA sequence: TGTGCCAGCAGCACAGGGATTAGTGAAAAACTGTTTTTT. The chain couples TRBV28 to TRBJ1-4; TRBD1 might be the D (6 bases). The germline V and J ends were trimmed by 6 bases and 7 bases, with 12 bases remaining between them. Per the germline V gene, CDR1 is MDHEN and CDR2 is SYDVKM. The CDR3 totals 13 residues. Variable domain in full (rest from reference TRBV28 and TRBJ1-4): DVKVTQSSRYLVKRTGEKVFLECVQDMDHENMFWYRQDPGLGLRLIYFSYDVKMKEKGDIPEGYSVSREKKERFSLILESASTNQTSMYLCASSTGISEKLFFGSGTQLSVL.

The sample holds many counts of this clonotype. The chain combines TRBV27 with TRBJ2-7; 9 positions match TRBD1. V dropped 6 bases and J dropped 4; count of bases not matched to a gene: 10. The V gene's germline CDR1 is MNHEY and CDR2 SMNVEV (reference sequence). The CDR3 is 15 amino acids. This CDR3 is CASRRPGQGMYEQYF. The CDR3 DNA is TGTGCCAGCAGACGACCGGGACAGGGTATGTACGAGCAGTACTTC.

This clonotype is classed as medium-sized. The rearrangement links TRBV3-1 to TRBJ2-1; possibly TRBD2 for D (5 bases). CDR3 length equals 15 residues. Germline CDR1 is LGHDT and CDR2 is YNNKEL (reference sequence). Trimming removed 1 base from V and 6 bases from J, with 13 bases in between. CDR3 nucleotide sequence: TGTGCCAGCAGCCAAGGCTGGGCGGGCCGCAATGAGCAGTTCTTC. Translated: CASSQGWAGRNEQFF.

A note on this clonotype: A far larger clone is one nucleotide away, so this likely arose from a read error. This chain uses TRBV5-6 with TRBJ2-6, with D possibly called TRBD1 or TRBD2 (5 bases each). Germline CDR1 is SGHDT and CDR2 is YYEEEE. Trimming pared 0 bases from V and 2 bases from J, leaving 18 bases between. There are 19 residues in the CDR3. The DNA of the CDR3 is TGTGCCAGCAGCTTGGTTTTCTCTGGGGGTCCCCCTGGGGCCAACGTCCTGACTTTC. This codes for CASSLVFSGGPPGANVLTF. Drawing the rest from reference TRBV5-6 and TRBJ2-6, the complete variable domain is DAGVTQSPTHLIKTRGQQVTLRCSPKSGHDTVSWYQQALGQGPQFIFQYYEEEERQRGNFPDRFSGHQFPNYSSELNVNALLLGDSALYLCASSLVFSGGPPGANVLTFGAGSRLTVL.

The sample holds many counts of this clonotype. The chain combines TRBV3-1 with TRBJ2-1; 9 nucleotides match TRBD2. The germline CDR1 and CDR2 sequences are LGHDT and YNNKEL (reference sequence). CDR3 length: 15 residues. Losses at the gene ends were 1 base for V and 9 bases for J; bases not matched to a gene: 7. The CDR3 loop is CASSQGAGGPSEQFF. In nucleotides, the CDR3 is TGTGCCAGCAGCCAAGGCGCGGGAGGGCCGAGTGAGCAGTTCTTC.

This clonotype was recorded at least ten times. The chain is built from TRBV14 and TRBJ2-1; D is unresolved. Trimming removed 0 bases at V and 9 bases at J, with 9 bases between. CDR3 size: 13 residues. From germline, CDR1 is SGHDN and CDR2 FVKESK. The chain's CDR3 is CASSQDVTAEQFF. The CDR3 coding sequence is TGTGCCAGCAGCCAAGATGTCACAGCTGAGCAGTTCTTC.

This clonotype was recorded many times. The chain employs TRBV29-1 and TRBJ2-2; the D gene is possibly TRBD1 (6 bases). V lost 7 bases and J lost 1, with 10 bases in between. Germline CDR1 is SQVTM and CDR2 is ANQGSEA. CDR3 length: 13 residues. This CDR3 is CSATGLNTGELFF. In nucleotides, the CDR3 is TGCAGCGCAACAGGGCTGAACACCGGGGAGCTGTTTTTT.

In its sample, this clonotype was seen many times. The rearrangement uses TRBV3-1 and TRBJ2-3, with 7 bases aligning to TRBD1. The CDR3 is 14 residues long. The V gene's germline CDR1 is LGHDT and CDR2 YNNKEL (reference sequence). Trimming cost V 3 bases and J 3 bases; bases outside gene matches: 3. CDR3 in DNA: TGTGCCAGCAGCCAGAGACAGGGAACAGATACGCAGTATTTT. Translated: CASSQRQGTDTQYF.

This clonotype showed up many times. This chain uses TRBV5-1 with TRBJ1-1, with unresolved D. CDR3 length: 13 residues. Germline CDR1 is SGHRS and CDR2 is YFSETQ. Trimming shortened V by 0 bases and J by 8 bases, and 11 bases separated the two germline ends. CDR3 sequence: CASSLVSELEAFF. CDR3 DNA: TGCGCCAGCAGCTTGGTTTCCGAACTCGAAGCTTTCTTT.

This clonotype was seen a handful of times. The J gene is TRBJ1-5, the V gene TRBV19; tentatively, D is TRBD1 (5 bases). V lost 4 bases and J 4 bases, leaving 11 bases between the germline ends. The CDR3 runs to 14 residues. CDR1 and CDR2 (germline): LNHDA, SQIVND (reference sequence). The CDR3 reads CASSTRQMNQPQHF. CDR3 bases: TGTGCCAGTAGTACAAGACAGATGAATCAGCCCCAGCATTTT.

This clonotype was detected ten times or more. CDR3 in amino acids: CASSLARLTTFFTDTQYF. In nucleotides, the CDR3 is TGCGCCAGCAGCCTCGCAAGACTGACCACATTCTTCACAGATACGCAGTATTTT. The chain combines TRBV5-1 with TRBJ2-3; D remains unclear. Trimming removed 4 bases at V and 2 bases at J, with 23 bases between. The CDR3 spans 18 residues. Looked up from germline, CDR1 is SGHRS and CDR2 is YFSETQ. Based on the CDR3 plus reference TRBV5-1 and TRBJ2-3, the full variable domain is KAGVTQTPRYLIKTRGQQVTLSCSPISGHRSVSWYQQTPGQGLQFLFEYFSETQRNKGNFPGRFSGRQFSNSRSEMNVSTLELGDSALYLCASSLARLTTFFTDTQYFGPGTRLTVL.

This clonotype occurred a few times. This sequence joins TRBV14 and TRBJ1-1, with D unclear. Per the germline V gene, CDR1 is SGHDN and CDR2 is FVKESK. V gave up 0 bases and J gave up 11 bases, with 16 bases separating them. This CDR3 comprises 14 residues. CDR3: CASSQDLTGPGAFF. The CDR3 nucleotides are TGTGCCAGCAGCCAAGATCTGACGGGTCCGGGTGCTTTCTTT. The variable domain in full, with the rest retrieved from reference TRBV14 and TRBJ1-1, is EAGVTQFPSHSVIEKGQTVTLRCDPISGHDNLYWYRRVMGKEIKFLLHFVKESKQDESGMPNNRFLAERTGGTYSTLKVQPAELEDSGVYFCASSQDLTGPGAFFGQGTRLTVV.

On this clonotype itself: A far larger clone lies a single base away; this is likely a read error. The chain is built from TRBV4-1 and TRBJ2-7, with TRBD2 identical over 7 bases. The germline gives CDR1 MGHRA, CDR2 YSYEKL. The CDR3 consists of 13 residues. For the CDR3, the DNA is TGTGCCAGCAGCCGGGGGGACGGCTACGAGCAGTACTTC. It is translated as CASSRGDGYEQYF.